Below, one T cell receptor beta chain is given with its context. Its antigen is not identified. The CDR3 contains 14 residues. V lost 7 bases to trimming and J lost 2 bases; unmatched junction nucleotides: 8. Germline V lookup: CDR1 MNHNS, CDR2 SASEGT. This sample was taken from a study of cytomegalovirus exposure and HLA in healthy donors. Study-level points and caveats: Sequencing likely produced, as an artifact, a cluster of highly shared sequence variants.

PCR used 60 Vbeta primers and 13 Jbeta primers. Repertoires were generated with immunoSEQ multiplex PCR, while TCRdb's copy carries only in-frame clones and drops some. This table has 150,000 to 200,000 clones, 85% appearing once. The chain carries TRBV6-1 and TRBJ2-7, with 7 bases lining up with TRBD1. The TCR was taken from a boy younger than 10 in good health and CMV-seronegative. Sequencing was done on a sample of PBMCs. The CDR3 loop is CASTPGQFPYEQYF. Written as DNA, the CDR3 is TGTGCCAGCACGCCGGGACAGTTCCCCTACGAGCAGTACTTC.